Below, 22 T cell receptor beta chains from the same sample are listed, as sequenced in a study of T-cell reconstitution after alpha-beta-depleted transplantation in children. The authors prepared the TCRbeta library with unique molecular identifiers. TCRdb used MiXCR to reprocess the PCR reads, holding one entry per CDR3 protein. The sample has about 230,000 distinct CDR3 sequences; more than 7.5% are singletons. Sequencing used PBMCs from the stem cell graft donor, obtained from the stem cell graft. These TCRs come from a human donor who donated a stem cell graft to a child with SCID.

This clonotype was recorded a few times. The chain has TRBV9 and TRBJ1-3; D gene unclear. Looked up from germline, CDR1 is SGDLS and CDR2 is YYNGEE. Trimming took 4 bases from V and 0 from J, leaving 8 bases between them. This CDR3 is built from 14 residues. The CDR3 DNA sequence: TGTGCCAGCAGCCCTATGTCCTCTGGAAACACCATATATTTT. Its translation: CASSPMSSGNTIYF.

This clonotype was observed many times. This chain joins TRBV7-9 and TRBJ1-6, with D possibly matching TRBD1 (6 bases). The V gene lost 2 bases and the J gene lost 10 bases, with 12 bases spanning the gap. Germline V gene sequence: CDR1 SEHNR, CDR2 FQNEAQ (reference sequence). The CDR3 loop spans 14 amino acids. In nucleotides, the CDR3 is TGTGCCAGCAGCTTAATGGGGGGCGAGTCACCCCTCCACTTT. As protein: CASSLMGGESPLHF.

This clonotype was observed at least ten times. The gene calls are TRBV30 and TRBJ2-5; D gene ambiguous. Germline CDR1 GTSNPN, CDR2 SVGIG (reference sequence). V was clipped by 2 bases and J by 8 bases, with 9 bases between them. The CDR3 runs 11 residues. DNA of the CDR3: TGTGCCTGGAGTACCACGGATACCCAGTACTTC. This sequence encodes CAWSTTDTQYF.

This clonotype was counted ten times or more. The chain joins TRBV12-3 or TRBV12-4 to TRBJ2-2, with D tentatively TRBD1 or TRBD2 (5 bases each). Trimming cost V 5 bases and J 2 bases, with 24 bases left between them. The CDR3 totals 19 residues. CDR3 sequence (DNA): TGTGCCAGCAGTCCTCAGAGGGCCACATCGGGGCACAACACCGGGGAGCTGTTTTTT. Translation gives CASSPQRATSGHNTGELFF.

The J gene is TRBJ2-1, the V gene TRBV28; 8 positions agree with TRBD2. J was trimmed by 6 bases and V by 7 bases; bases with no gene match: 5. Germline CDR1 MDHEN, CDR2 SYDVKM. This CDR3 is built from 13 residues. CDR3 DNA: TGTGCCAGCACGACGGGAGGGCGCAATGAGCAGTTCTTC. Amino acid sequence: CASTTGGRNEQFF.

In its sample, this clonotype was seen a few times. The chain uses TRBV7-2 and TRBJ1-3; D not resolved. The V end was cut by 5 bases, the J end by 1 base, with 12 bases between. CDR3 length: 15 residues. The germline CDR1 and CDR2 sequences are SGHTA and FQGNSA. The CDR3 is CASSRMRESGNTIYF. For the CDR3, the DNA is TGTGCCAGCAGCCGCATGAGGGAATCTGGAAACACCATATATTTT.

This clonotype appeared a single time. Being one base from a much bigger clone, this may be a read error. The V gene is TRBV7-9, the J gene TRBJ2-6; either TRBD1 or TRBD2 may supply D (5 bases each). This CDR3 is 15 amino acids long. CDR1 is SEHNR, CDR2 FQNEAQ, per germline (reference sequence). The CDR3 is CASSQRQYGVNVLTF. For the CDR3, the DNA is TGTGCCAGCAGCCAAAGACAGTACGGGGTCAACGTCCTGACTTTC.

This clonotype has at least ten counts. The V gene is TRBV5-1, the J gene TRBJ1-3; D is undetermined. The CDR3 extends over 15 amino acids. Germline CDR1 reads SGHRS; CDR2 reads YFSETQ. Trimming shortened V by 4 bases and J by 0 bases, and 11 bases separated the two germline ends. DNA of the CDR3: TGCGCCAGCAGCACCACCCCGGGCTCTGGAAACACCATATATTTT. Translation gives CASSTTPGSGNTIYF.

At least ten counts were recorded for this clonotype. The rearrangement joins TRBV10-3 to TRBJ1-1; no clear D gene. This CDR3 comprises 13 residues. Trimming removed 7 bases from V and 4 bases from J, with 13 bases in between. The germline CDR1 and CDR2 sequences are ENHRY and SYGVKD. The CDR3 nucleotides are TGTGCCATCATCGAGGAGATGGGCACTGAAGCTTTCTTT. Amino acids: CAIIEEMGTEAFF.

Ten or more counts support this clonotype. CDR3 loop: CASSFYGGPSDTQYF. DNA for the CDR3: TGTGCCAGCAGCTTCTACGGGGGCCCCTCGGATACGCAGTATTTT. This chain uses TRBV7-2 with TRBJ2-3, with D perhaps assigned TRBD1 or TRBD2 (6 bases each). This CDR3 has 15 residues. Germline V gene sequence: CDR1 SGHTA, CDR2 FQGNSA. Trimming took 3 bases from V and 6 from J, leaving 16 bases between them. The variable domain in full, with the rest retrieved from reference TRBV7-2 and TRBJ2-3, is GAGVSQSPSNKVTEKGKDVELRCDPISGHTALYWYRQSLGQGLEFLIYFQGNSAPDKSGLPSDRFSAERTGGSVSTLTIQRTQQEDSAVYLCASSFYGGPSDTQYFGPGTRLTVL.

This clonotype showed up many times. This rearrangement joins TRBV12-3 or TRBV12-4 to TRBJ1-5; TRBD1 agrees at 10 bases. V lost 7 bases and J lost 2; bases outside the gene matches: 5. This CDR3 contains 15 residues. CDR3 nucleotides: TGTGCCAGCACCGCCGGGACAGGGGGCAATCAGCCCCAGCATTTT. As protein: CASTAGTGGNQPQHF.

This clonotype was seen ten or more times. The V gene is TRBV5-6, the J gene TRBJ1-1; no definite D call. This CDR3 has 12 residues. Germline loops: CDR1 SGHDT, CDR2 YYEEEE. Trimming removed 0 bases at V and 5 bases at J, with 5 bases between. CDR3 nucleotides: TGTGCCAGCAGCTTGGGAAGGACTGAAGCTTTCTTT. Its translation: CASSLGRTEAFF.

The table lists this clonotype with many counts. V and J are TRBV7-2 and TRBJ2-1, with a possible D match to TRBD1 (6 bases). This CDR3 region has 13 residues. The V gene lost 4 bases and the J gene lost 9 bases, with 13 bases spanning the gap. Germline V gives CDR1 SGHTA, CDR2 FQGNSA. The CDR3 DNA reads as TGTGCCAGCAGCTCCCAGGGGTTGGGTGAGCAGTTCTTC. Protein product: CASSSQGLGEQFF. The whole variable domain, remainder taken from reference TRBV7-2 and TRBJ2-1, is GAGVSQSPSNKVTEKGKDVELRCDPISGHTALYWYRQSLGQGLEFLIYFQGNSAPDKSGLPSDRFSAERTGGSVSTLTIQRTQQEDSAVYLCASSSQGLGEQFFGPGTRLTVL.

This clonotype was counted many times. The chain carries TRBV10-3 and TRBJ2-2, with D perhaps TRBD1 (6 bases). In germline, CDR1 is ENHRY, CDR2 SYGVKD. The V end lost 6 bases, the J end lost 2 bases, and 10 bases lay between the germline ends. This CDR3 region has 14 residues. CDR3 sequence (DNA): TGTGCCATCAGCTACAGGGAAAACACCGGGGAGCTGTTTTTT. Encoded protein: CAISYRENTGELFF.

This clonotype was picked up a small number of times. The gene calls are TRBV18 and TRBJ2-5; D unclear. Between the trimmed V and J ends, which lost 2 bases and 5 bases, there was a span of 15 bases. The CDR3 totals 15 residues. From germline, CDR1 is KGHSH and CDR2 LQKENI. The CDR3 loop reads CASSPGRKGTETQYF. As DNA, the CDR3 is TGTGCCAGCTCACCAGGCAGGAAGGGTACGGAGACCCAGTACTTC.

The table lists this clonotype with many counts. This chain links TRBV6-5 with TRBJ1-2; tentatively, D is TRBD1 (6 bases). This CDR3 has 12 residues. The V end was cut by 10 bases, the J end by 8 bases, with 17 bases between. Germline V gene sequence: CDR1 MNHEY, CDR2 SVGAGI. CDR3: CATQHREWGYTF. The CDR3 DNA follows: TGTGCCACCCAACACAGGGAATGGGGCTACACCTTC.

This clonotype was found many times. V and J are TRBV5-1 and TRBJ1-1, with D hard to call. The CDR3 has 11 residues. Trimming took off 4 bases at V and 3 bases at J, with 4 bases between the two ends. Per the germline V gene, CDR1 is SGHRS and CDR2 is YFSETQ. CDR3 sequence: CASSVDTEAFF. CDR3 DNA: TGCGCCAGCAGCGTGGACACTGAAGCTTTCTTT. Using reference TRBV5-1 and TRBJ1-1 for the parts outside the CDR3, the full variable domain is KAGVTQTPRYLIKTRGQQVTLSCSPISGHRSVSWYQQTPGQGLQFLFEYFSETQRNKGNFPGRFSGRQFSNSRSEMNVSTLELGDSALYLCASSVDTEAFFGQGTRLTVV.

In this sample, this clonotype turned up many times. This chain connects TRBV10-3 to TRBJ1-1; D is ambiguous. Germline V CDR1 and CDR2: ENHRY, SYGVKD. The CDR3 extends over 11 amino acids. Between the trimmed V and J ends, which lost 8 bases and 11 bases, there was a span of 15 bases. CDR3 region: CAIGETRAAFF. The CDR3 DNA reads as TGTGCCATCGGAGAAACCAGAGCCGCTTTCTTT.

This clonotype appeared many times. The rearrangement links TRBV20-1 to TRBJ2-5; 9 bases map to TRBD2. The CDR3 totals 15 residues. Germline-derived CDR1 and CDR2 are DFQATT and SNEGSKA (reference sequence). Trimming cost V 5 bases and J 1 base; bases outside gene matches: 8. The CDR3 coding sequence is TGCAGTGCTTCCGGACTAGCGAGCCCCCAAGAGACCCAGTACTTC. Translating gives CSASGLASPQETQYF.

This clonotype occurred many times. The chain has TRBV5-1 and TRBJ1-2, with 11 bases fitting TRBD1. CDR1 and CDR2 from the germline V gene are SGHRS and YFSETQ. The V and J ends lost 3 bases and 5 bases, in that order; junction bases with no gene match: 6. This CDR3 spans 15 amino acids. CDR3 nucleotides: TGCGCCAGCAGCTCATACGGGACAGGGGGTTATGGCTACACCTTC. This encodes CASSSYGTGGYGYTF.

This clonotype has a count of ten or more. The V gene is TRBV10-3, the J gene TRBJ2-1, with 14 bases fitting TRBD2. The V gene end was trimmed by 1 base and the J gene end by 4 bases; junction bases not matched to a gene: 3. The CDR3 sequence is 17 residues long. In germline, CDR1 is ENHRY, CDR2 SYGVKD. The CDR3: CAISEWGTSGGYNEQFF. DNA for the CDR3: TGTGCCATCAGTGAGTGGGGGACTAGCGGGGGTTACAATGAGCAGTTCTTC.

This clonotype was seen ten or more times. This chain uses TRBV11-2 with TRBJ2-7, with TRBD1 as a possible D gene (5 bases). Between the trimmed V and J ends, which lost 2 bases and 4 bases, there was a span of 9 bases. This CDR3 comprises 13 residues. Germline V gene lookup returns CDR1 SGHAT and CDR2 FQNNGV. In DNA form, the CDR3 reads TGTGCCAGCAGCTTAAGGCAGGGTTACGAGCAGTACTTC. It translates to CASSLRQGYEQYF. Combining the CDR3 with reference TRBV11-2 and TRBJ2-7 gives the whole variable domain EAGVAQSPRYKIIEKRQSVAFWCNPISGHATLYWYQQILGQGPKLLIQFQNNGVVDDSQLPKDRFSAERLKGVDSTLKIQPAKLEDSAVYLCASSLRQGYEQYFGPGTRLTVT.